One and the same sample provided the 30 T cell receptor beta chains below, sequenced in a study of CD8+ T cells in alopecia areata. Sequencing used cDNA as its template, made by extracting RNA and reverse transcribing it. Profiled with immunoSEQ multiplex PCR; TCRdb holds only in-frame clones, not every one. The sample holds under 350,000 clones, and no clone turns up only once. After pooling, cutaneous lymph node cells were sorted with CD4, CD8alpha, NKG2D, NKG2ACE and other markers. The sequencing input was CD4+ T cells sorted from a lymph node. The receptors originated from a C3H/HeJ mouse with alopecia areata. This line is of MHC haplotype H2-k.

This clone occurred a few times. Genes and germline are mouse. The read ends 4 residues shy of where the CDR3 ends; the end is completed using the germline J gene. The chain has TRBV29 and TRBJ2-3, with D maybe TRBD1 (5 bases). The V end lost 2 bases, the J end lost 3 bases, and 9 bases lay between the germline ends. This CDR3 is built from 14 residues. Germline assignment: CDR1 MSHET and CDR2 SYDVDS. CDR3 sequence: CASSLQGGAETLYF. The CDR3 DNA, read in part, is TGTGCTAGCAGTTTACAGGGAGGAGCAGAA. The full variable domain, completed using reference TRBV29 and TRBJ2-3, is DMKVTQMPRYLIKRMGENVLLECGQDMSHETMYWYRQDPGLGLQLIYISYDVDSNSEGDIPKGYRVSRKKREHFSLILDSAKTNQTSVYFCASSLQGGAETLYFGSGTRLTVL.

With respect to this clone: Gene names and germline match the mouse. The read stops 4 residues short of the end of the CDR3; the missing end is completed from the germline J gene. The same CDR3 can be traced to other DNA sequences in this sample. The J gene is TRBJ2-1, the V gene TRBV5; D might be TRBD1 (7 bases). The germline gives CDR1 LGHNA, CDR2 YNLKQL (reference sequence). This CDR3 spans 14 amino acids. Trimming shortened V by 4 bases and J by 1 base, and 8 bases separated the two germline ends. The CDR3 bases that were read are TGTGCCAGCAGCCCAGGGGGGAACTATGCT. Amino acid sequence: CASSPGGNYA. The CDR3, in full, reads CASSPGGNYAEQFF.

Remarks on this clone: Gene names and germline match the mouse. The sample carries other DNA sequences with the same CDR3. This chain's CDR3 is CASSDRDYNSPLYF. CDR3 bases read: TGTGCCAGCAGTGACAGGGATTATAATTCGCCC. The V and J genes are TRBV13-1 and TRBJ1-6, with TRBD1 as a possible D gene (5 bases). From the germline J gene comes the end of the CDR3, since the read stops 3 residues before it. TRBJ1-6 is an ORF, with its function uncertain. This CDR3 has 14 residues. The germline V gene encodes CDR1 NSHNY and CDR2 SYGAGN. V was shortened by 2 bases and J by 4 bases, with 7 bases between the two germline ends.

Of note for this clone: The genes and germline here are from mouse. The read ends 4 residues early relative to the CDR3; the germline J gene fills the gap. The chain is built from TRBV2 and TRBJ1-2; a weak D match, TRBD1 (6 bases). The CDR3 runs 15 residues. V lost 0 bases to trimming and J lost 0 bases, with 8 bases between them. Germline-derived CDR1 and CDR2 are LGHNA and YSYQKL. CDR3: CASSQEGTTNSDYTF. The DNA read from the CDR3 is TGTGCCAGCAGCCAAGAGGGGACAACAAACTCC.

On this clone itself: The genes and germline here are from mouse. Sequencing ends 4 residues short of the CDR3 end; the germline J gene provides the rest. The gene calls are TRBV1 and TRBJ2-4; 9 nucleotides line up with TRBD2. The CDR3 totals 15 residues. V shed 7 bases, J shed 1 base, and the junction held 6 bases outside the gene matches. Germline CDR1 is NSQYPW and CDR2 is LRSPGD (reference sequence). CDR3 DNA, as far as it was read: TGCACCTGCAATCCTGGGGGGGTAGGTCAAAAC. Translated, it gives CTCNPGGVGQN. The entire CDR3 sequence reads CTCNPGGVGQNTLYF.

This clone was detected only a few times. Each gene name is a mouse one. The CDR3 end lies 4 residues beyond the end of the read and is filled in from the germline J gene. Other DNA sequences in the sample encode the same CDR3. The chain recombines TRBV19 with TRBJ2-3; 7 bases agree with TRBD2. There are 15 residues in the CDR3. Germline V CDR1 and CDR2: FNHDT, SITEND (reference sequence). With V trimmed by 4 bases and J by 0 bases, 5 bases remained unmatched. CDR3 DNA (partial): TGTGCCAGCAGTCCACTGGGGACTAGTGCAGAA. As protein: CASSPLGTSAE. The CDR3, in full, reads CASSPLGTSAETLYF.

Note on this clone: Mouse gene names apply. Partial CDR3 DNA: TGTGCCAGCAGTGTGACAGCAGCAAACTCC. Its protein is CASSVTAANS. In full, the CDR3 reads CASSVTAANSDYTF. The V gene is TRBV13-1, the J gene TRBJ1-2, with a tentative D call TRBD1 (5 bases). Read sequence stops 4 residues before the CDR3 end, and the germline J gene provides the missing end. V lost 3 bases to trimming and J lost 0 bases, with 9 bases between them. The germline V gene encodes CDR1 NSHNY and CDR2 SYGAGN. The CDR3 contains 14 residues.

On this clone: The listed genes are named as in mouse. The same CDR3 can be traced to other DNA sequences in this sample. Partial CDR3 DNA: TGTGCCAGCAGTGATGCCCAAGCAAACACCGGG. Translating gives CASSDAQANTG. The full CDR3 is CASSDAQANTGQLYF. The rearrangement uses TRBV13-1 and TRBJ2-2; D gene ambiguous. The CDR3 extends 4 residues past the end of the read, so its final part is completed from the germline J gene. The CDR3 consists of 15 residues. In germline, CDR1 is NSHNY, CDR2 SYGAGN. The V end lost 0 bases, the J end lost 0 bases, and 6 bases lay between the germline ends.

Note on this clone: Gene labels here are mouse ones. The read ends 4 residues shy of where the CDR3 ends; the end is completed using the germline J gene. In the same sample, other DNA sequences code for this CDR3. The chain uses TRBV19 and TRBJ2-3, with a weak D call TRBD2 (6 bases). The CDR3 is 15 residues long. Trimming pared 2 bases from V and 0 bases from J, leaving 10 bases between. Germline V lookup: CDR1 FNHDT, CDR2 SITEND (reference sequence). CDR3 bases read: TGTGCCAGCAGTATTCTGGGGTCTAGTGCAGAA. Protein sequence: CASSILGSSAE. The full CDR3 reads CASSILGSSAETLYF.

This clone turned up a few times. Gene and germline names: mouse. The read terminates 4 residues ahead of where the CDR3 ends, so the germline J gene completes it. This same CDR3 is encoded by further DNA sequences in the sample. V gene TRBV5 combines with J gene TRBJ1-2, with D maybe TRBD1 (6 bases). This CDR3 is 13 amino acids long. Germline V gives CDR1 LGHNA, CDR2 YNLKQL (reference sequence). Trimming removed 4 bases from V and 2 bases from J, with 8 bases in between. CDR3 sequence reads: CASSPTGNSDYTF. The DNA read from the CDR3 is TGTGCCAGCAGCCCCACAGGGAACTCC.

Note on this clone: Germline and genes: mouse. Read sequence stops 4 residues before the CDR3 end, and the germline J gene provides the missing end. The chain joins TRBV1 to TRBJ2-2; D gene uncertain. This CDR3 is built from 15 residues. Germline V CDR1 and CDR2: NSQYPW, LRSPGD (reference sequence). Trimming shortened V by 0 bases and J by 2 bases, and 7 bases separated the two germline ends. CDR3 DNA, as far as it was read: TGCACCTGCAGTGCAGACCACAGTAACACCGGG. Translated, it gives CTCSADHSNTG. The whole CDR3 region reads CTCSADHSNTGQLYF. Full variable domain (outside the CDR3, taken from reference TRBV1 and TRBJ2-2): VTLLEQNPRWRLVPRGQAVNLRCILKNSQYPWMSWYQQDLQKQLQWLFTLRSPGDKEVKSLPGADYLATRVTDTELRLQVANMSQGRTLYCTCSADHSNTGQLYFGEGSKLTVL.

In the case of this clone: Mouse gene names and germline throughout. The read falls 4 residues short of the CDR3 end, and the missing part is taken from the germline J gene. This rearrangement joins TRBV13-1 to TRBJ1-1, with D maybe TRBD1 (6 bases). The CDR3 contains 12 residues. Per germline, CDR1 NSHNY and CDR2 SYGAGN. Trimming took 7 bases from V and 4 from J, leaving 11 bases between them. The CDR3 sequence: CASGGRSTEVFF. The covered CDR3 bases are TGTGCCAGCGGGGGGCGGAGCACA.

Remarks on this clone: The listed genes are named as in mouse. The observed sequence ends 4 residues before the CDR3 terminus, with the missing tail filled in from the germline J gene. This sequence joins TRBV19 and TRBJ2-3; 7 nucleotides align to TRBD2. In germline, CDR1 is FNHDT, CDR2 SITEND (reference sequence). The CDR3 is 15 amino acids. J was trimmed by 0 bases and V by 2 bases; bases with no gene match: 3. CDR3 residues: CASSIDWASAETLYF. The CDR3 DNA, read in part, is TGTGCCAGCAGTATCGACTGGGCTAGTGCAGAA.

Comments on this clone: Gene names are mouse gene names. The CDR3 goes on 4 residues after the read ends, and that part is filled in from the germline J gene. Distinct nucleotide sequences in the sample also encode this CDR3. This chain links TRBV19 with TRBJ1-2; D uncertain. The CDR3 has 12 residues. V was pared by 2 bases and J by 1 base, with 3 bases between. CDR1 is FNHDT and CDR2 is SITEND in the germline V gene (reference sequence). The CDR3 loop is CASSIGNSDYTF. The sequenced CDR3 bases are TGTGCCAGCAGTATTGGAAACTCC. Drawing the rest from reference TRBV19 and TRBJ1-2, the complete variable domain is GGIITQTPKFLIGQEGQKLTLKCQQNFNHDTMYWYRQDSGKGLRLIYYSITENDLQKGDLSEGYDASREKKSSFSLTVTSAQKNEMAVFLCASSIGNSDYTFGSGTRLLVI.

In its sample, this clone was seen a few times. The gene symbols are mouse symbols. Read coverage stops 4 residues before the CDR3 terminus; the germline J gene supplies the remainder. V is TRBV5 and J is TRBJ2-2; 10 bases line up with TRBD2. V was pared by 2 bases and J by 3 bases, with 3 bases of the junction left unmatched. This CDR3 is built from 16 residues. Per germline, CDR1 LGHNA and CDR2 YNLKQL (reference sequence). The part of the CDR3 DNA that was read is TGTGCCAGCAGCCAAAGGACTGGGGGACACACCGGG. It specifies CASSQRTGGHTG. The full CDR3 sequence reads CASSQRTGGHTGQLYF.

This clone was seen only a few times. Gene labels here are mouse ones. Read data end 4 residues before the CDR3 end; the end is taken from the germline J gene. The same CDR3 is also encoded by other DNA sequences in this sample. This rearrangement joins TRBV31 to TRBJ2-3, with 11 bases matching TRBD2. This CDR3 contains 15 residues. CDR1 is GKSSPN and CDR2 is SITVG in the germline V gene. V lost 0 bases to trimming and J lost 1 base; unmatched junction nucleotides: 0. The chain's CDR3 is CAWSLGLGGAETLYF. CDR3 DNA, as far as it was read: TGTGCCTGGAGTCTGGGACTGGGGGGTGCAGAA.

Of note for this clone: Germline and genes here are mouse. The read gets to within 4 residues of the CDR3 end, and the germline J gene fills in the rest. The V call is TRBV1, the J call TRBJ2-4, with 7 bases lining up with TRBD2. Trimming removed 3 bases from V and 0 bases from J; junction bases left unmatched: 6. Germline V gene sequence: CDR1 NSQYPW, CDR2 LRSPGD (reference sequence). The CDR3 length is 16 residues. CDR3 sequence reads: CTCSAPGLISQNTLYF. The CDR3 DNA, read in part, is TGCACCTGCAGTGCCCCGGGACTGATTAGTCAAAAC.

Comments on this clone: These gene names are mouse names. The DNA ends 4 residues before the CDR3 does, and the rest of the CDR3 is filled in from the germline J gene. The rearrangement joins TRBV29 to TRBJ2-3, with 7 bases fitting TRBD1. The J segment lost 0 bases and the V segment lost 10 bases, leaving 1 base of the junction unmatched. Germline lookup yields CDR1 MSHET and CDR2 SYDVDS. The CDR3 covers 12 residues. CDR3 sequence reads: CATQGSAETLYF. The CDR3 DNA, read in part, is TGTGCTACACAGGGGAGTGCAGAA.

This clone was seen only a few times. The germline and genes are mouse ones. The CDR3 extends 4 residues past the end of the read, so its final part is completed from the germline J gene. The rearrangement links TRBV13-3 to TRBJ2-1; 9 nucleotides agree with TRBD1. Germline CDR1 reads NNHDY; CDR2 reads SYVADS. The J segment lost 1 base and the V segment lost 3 bases, leaving 2 bases of the junction unmatched. This CDR3 is 15 amino acids long. Here the CDR3 reads CASSGGTGNYAEQFF. CDR3 bases read: TGTGCCAGCAGTGGGGGGACAGGGAACTATGCT.

Regarding this clone: Gene labels here are mouse ones. CDR3 sequence: CASSQDGDWGAETLYF. The CDR3 bases that were read are TGTGCCAGCAGCCAAGATGGGGACTGGGGTGCAGAA. This chain uses TRBV5 with TRBJ2-3; 9 bases are shared with TRBD2. The read comes to an end 4 residues before the CDR3 does, leaving the germline J gene to fill in the end. After removal of 0 bases from V and 1 base from J, the junction contained 2 bases not matched to a gene. The germline gives CDR1 LGHNA, CDR2 YNLKQL (reference sequence). The CDR3 is 16 amino acids.

To note about this clone: The genes and germline here are from mouse. The CDR3 is cut off 4 residues early in the read; its end comes from the germline J gene. The rearrangement joins TRBV1 to TRBJ1-2, with 7 positions matching TRBD1. The germline gives CDR1 NSQYPW, CDR2 LRSPGD (reference sequence). The CDR3 loop spans 14 amino acids. CDR3 DNA (partial): TGCACCTGCAGTGCAGGACAGGGAAGAGAC. The encoded protein is CTCSAGQGRD. Given in full, the CDR3 is CTCSAGQGRDDYTF.

This clone has a handful of counts. The germline and genes are mouse ones. The same CDR3 can be traced to other DNA sequences in this sample. CDR3 DNA, as far as it was read: TGTGCCAGCAGTGGGACTGGCCTAAACACCGGG. Encoded protein: CASSGTGLNTG. The complete CDR3 protein is CASSGTGLNTGQLYF. V and J are TRBV13-1 and TRBJ2-2, with 7 bases identical to TRBD2. The CDR3 extends 4 residues past the end of the read, so its final part is completed from the germline J gene. The germline gives CDR1 NSHNY, CDR2 SYGAGN. This CDR3 comprises 15 residues. Germline trimming cut 3 bases from V and 1 base from J; bases unmatched to any gene: 3.

A remark on this clone: Germline and genes here are mouse. The covered CDR3 bases are TGTGCCAGCAGTGGAAACAGGGGCGGGAACTCC. Its protein product is CASSGNRGGNS. The full CDR3 sequence reads CASSGNRGGNSDYTF. The V and J genes are TRBV13-1 and TRBJ1-2; TRBD1 agrees at 7 bases. The missing CDR3 end, 4 residues past where the read stops, is filled in from the germline J gene. The CDR3 covers 15 residues. V was pared by 3 bases and J by 2 bases, with 7 bases of the junction left unmatched. In germline, CDR1 is NSHNY, CDR2 SYGAGN.

With regard to this clone: Genes and germline are mouse. The sequenced fragment ends 4 residues before the CDR3 boundary, so the rest is inferred from the germline J gene. The chain carries TRBV13-3 and TRBJ2-7, with 8 bases aligning to TRBD2. J lost 2 bases, V lost 0 bases, and 4 bases had no gene match. The CDR3 contains 15 residues. Germline V gene lookup returns CDR1 NNHDY and CDR2 SYVADS. CDR3 protein: CASSDGGGAPYEQYF. CDR3 bases read: TGTGCCAGCAGTGATGGGGGGGGCGCACCCTAT.

Turning to this clone: Any gene name here is a mouse gene name. CDR3 protein: CASSEKTGAGTEVFF. CDR3 DNA (partial): TGTGCCAGCAGTGAGAAGACAGGGGCGGGGACA. The gene calls are TRBV13-1 and TRBJ1-1; TRBD1 agrees at 8 bases. Sequencing ends 4 residues short of the CDR3 end; the germline J gene provides the rest. CDR3 length equals 15 residues. Germline V gives CDR1 NSHNY, CDR2 SYGAGN.

A few counts support this clone. The gene symbols are mouse symbols. The missing CDR3 end, 4 residues past where the read stops, is filled in from the germline J gene. V is TRBV13-1 and J is TRBJ2-4, with a tentative D call TRBD2 (6 bases). The CDR3 runs to 15 residues. The germline V gene has CDR1 NSHNY and CDR2 SYGAGN. Trimming shortened V by 1 base and J by 0 bases, and 9 bases separated the two germline ends. The CDR3 sequence is CASSDFGTSQNTLYF. Partial CDR3 DNA: TGTGCCAGCAGTGATTTTGGGACTAGTCAAAAC.

This clone was seen a handful of times. Any gene name here is a mouse gene name. This chain's CDR3 is CASSAGTGDYAEQFF. CDR3 DNA (partial): TGTGCCAGCAGCGCCGGGACTGGGGACTATGCT. The chain uses TRBV5 and TRBJ2-1; 10 bases map to TRBD2. The CDR3 extends 4 residues past the end of the read, so its final part is completed from the germline J gene. V dropped 5 bases and J dropped 2; count of bases not matched to a gene: 3. Germline CDR1 reads LGHNA; CDR2 reads YNLKQL (reference sequence). The CDR3 extends over 15 amino acids.

This clone showed up just a few times. The germline and genes are mouse ones. The DNA ends 4 residues before the CDR3 does, and the rest of the CDR3 is filled in from the germline J gene. The chain links TRBV2 to TRBJ1-1; D gene unclear. The CDR3 sequence is 12 residues long. Germline V gene lookup returns CDR1 LGHNA and CDR2 YSYQKL. Incomplete CDR3 DNA: TGTGCCAGCAGCCAAGATTTCAGA. It translates to CASSQDFR. The whole CDR3 reads CASSQDFREVFF. Variable domain in full (rest from reference TRBV2 and TRBJ1-1): DPKIIQKPKYLVAVTGSEKILICEQYLGHNAMYWYRQSAKKPLEFMFSYSYQKLMDNQTASSRFQPQSSKKNHLDLQITALKPDDSATYFCASSQDFREVFFGKGTRLTVV.

This clone was found a few times. Mouse gene names apply. The read terminates 4 residues ahead of where the CDR3 ends, so the germline J gene completes it. This specimen includes other DNA sequences encoding the same CDR3. The chain couples TRBV5 to TRBJ2-2, with 9 bases matching TRBD2. The CDR3 consists of 15 residues. The V segment lost 3 bases and the J segment 1 base; nucleotides outside the gene matches: 0. Looked up from germline, CDR1 is LGHNA and CDR2 is YNLKQL (reference sequence). The sequenced CDR3 bases are TGTGCCAGCAGCCAGGGACTGGGAAACACCGGG. It is translated as CASSQGLGNTG. The whole CDR3 reads CASSQGLGNTGQLYF.

This clone has more than one count but fewer than ten. All gene names here are mouse names. The read falls 3 residues short of the CDR3 end, and the missing part is taken from the germline J gene. The chain links TRBV3 to TRBJ1-6; 12 nucleotides line up with TRBD1. TRBJ1-6 is marked as an open reading frame, function uncertain. This CDR3 is built from 19 residues. The germline V gene encodes CDR1 SNHLY and CDR2 FYNGKV (reference sequence). V was clipped by 5 bases and J by 0 bases; unmatched bases: 8. CDR3 region: CASSLGTGGLNSYNSPLYF. CDR3 DNA, as far as it was read: TGTGCCAGCAGCCTCGGGACAGGGGGCCTCAATTCCTATAATTCGCCC.